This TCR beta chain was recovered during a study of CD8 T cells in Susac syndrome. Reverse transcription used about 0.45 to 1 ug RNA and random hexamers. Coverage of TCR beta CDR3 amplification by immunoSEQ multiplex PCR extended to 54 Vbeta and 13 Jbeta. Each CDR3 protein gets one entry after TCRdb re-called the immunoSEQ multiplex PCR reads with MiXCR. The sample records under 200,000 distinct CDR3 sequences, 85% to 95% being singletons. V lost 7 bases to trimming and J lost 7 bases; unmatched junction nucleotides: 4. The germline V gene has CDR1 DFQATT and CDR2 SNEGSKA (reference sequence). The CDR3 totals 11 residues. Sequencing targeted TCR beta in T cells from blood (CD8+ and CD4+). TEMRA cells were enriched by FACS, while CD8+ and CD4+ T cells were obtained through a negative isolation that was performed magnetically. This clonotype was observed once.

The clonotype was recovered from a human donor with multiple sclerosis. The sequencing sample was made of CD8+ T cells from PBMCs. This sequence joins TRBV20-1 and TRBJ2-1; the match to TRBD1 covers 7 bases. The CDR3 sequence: CSGPQGNEQFF. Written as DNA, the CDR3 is TGCAGTGGACCACAGGGGAATGAGCAGTTCTTC.